Each of the 23 T cell receptor beta chains below was sequenced from the same sample in a study of T cells in Graves' hyperthyroidism and ophthalmopathy. Using RNA transcripts as the source, TCR beta CDR3 regions were amplified. The study used the HTBI primer set for a first-round RT-PCR of the TCR CDR3. TCRdb called the multiplex PCR reads again in MiXCR, with one record for every CDR3 protein. The top ten hold 3.8% of the sample, which has approximately 640,000 distinct CDR3 sequences, around 15% seen once. Sequencing input: blood. These receptors originate from a woman aged 30 to 39 with Graves' hyperthyroidism.

The CDR3 region has the DNA TGCGCCAGCAGCTTGGAATCAGAGACCCAGTACTTC. This sequence encodes CASSLESETQYF. This chain links TRBV5-1 with TRBJ2-5, with D uncertain. The CDR3 has 12 amino acids. Germline values: CDR1 SGHRS, CDR2 YFSETQ. V gave up 0 bases and J gave up 4 bases, with 4 bases separating them.

This clonotype occurred many times. The chain has TRBV11-2 and TRBJ1-1; 8 bases match TRBD1. The CDR3 loop spans 15 amino acids. Looked up from germline, CDR1 is SGHAT and CDR2 is FQNNGV. Trimming took 6 bases from V and 5 from J; bases not matched to a gene: 11. CDR3 nucleotides: TGTGCCAGCAGTGCCCGGAACAGGGGGGGGACTGAAGCTTTCTTT. Translation gives CASSARNRGGTEAFF.

This clonotype has at least ten counts. The J gene is TRBJ2-7, the V gene TRBV12-3 or TRBV12-4; 9 bases line up with TRBD2. J lost 1 base, V lost 5 bases, and 6 bases had no gene match. The CDR3 covers 15 residues. The CDR3 DNA sequence: TGTGCCAGCAGTCTATCGACTAGCGGATCCTACGAGCAGTACTTC. Its translation is CASSLSTSGSYEQYF.

This clonotype was seen only a few times. The chain carries TRBV11-2 and TRBJ2-1, with D possibly matching TRBD1 (7 bases). The V end lost 5 bases, the J end lost 7 bases, and 24 bases lay between the germline ends. This CDR3 is 17 amino acids long. Germline assignment: CDR1 SGHAT and CDR2 FQNNGV. The CDR3 sequence is CASSQERGQGDLNEQFF. Written as DNA, the CDR3 is TGTGCCAGCAGCCAAGAAAGGGGGCAGGGGGACTTGAATGAGCAGTTCTTC. The complete variable domain, with remaining parts taken from reference TRBV11-2 and TRBJ2-1, reads EAGVAQSPRYKIIEKRQSVAFWCNPISGHATLYWYQQILGQGPKLLIQFQNNGVVDDSQLPKDRFSAERLKGVDSTLKIQPAKLEDSAVYLCASSQERGQGDLNEQFFGPGTRLTVL.

This clonotype occurred a few times. This chain uses TRBV18 with TRBJ2-7; unclear D gene. Germline V gene data show CDR1 as KGHSH and CDR2 as LQKENI. V shed 3 bases and J shed 7 bases, with 13 bases lying between them. The CDR3 runs 13 residues. The CDR3 here is CASSPPSGREQYF. The CDR3 DNA follows: TGTGCCAGCTCACCTCCGTCCGGGCGGGAGCAGTACTTC.

This clonotype was observed at least ten times. This chain joins TRBV3-1 and TRBJ1-1, with D unclear. Per the germline V gene, CDR1 is LGHDT and CDR2 is YNNKEL (reference sequence). V was trimmed by 8 bases and J by 0 bases, leaving 16 bases between them. The length of the CDR3 is 15 residues. CDR3 residues: CASEERGKMNTEAFF. CDR3 DNA sequence: TGTGCCAGCGAGGAGAGAGGAAAGATGAACACTGAAGCTTTCTTT.

This clonotype came up many times. V gene TRBV28 combines with J gene TRBJ2-7; 8 bases fit TRBD2. Germline V CDR1 and CDR2: MDHEN, SYDVKM. The CDR3 has 14 amino acids. The J segment lost 1 base and the V segment lost 7 bases, leaving 6 bases of the junction unmatched. The CDR3 loop is CASNPGTRSYEQYF. In DNA form, the CDR3 reads TGTGCCAGCAATCCCGGGACTAGATCCTACGAGCAGTACTTC.

The rearrangement links TRBV7-9 to TRBJ2-1, with D possibly being TRBD1 or TRBD2 (5 bases each). CDR1 and CDR2 from the germline V gene are SEHNR and FQNEAQ (reference sequence). V lost 3 bases and J 6 bases, leaving 15 bases between the germline ends. The CDR3 has 15 amino acids. In DNA, the CDR3 is TGTGCCAGCAGCTTGGCCCGGATTGGGGGCAATGAGCAGTTCTTC. Amino acid sequence: CASSLARIGGNEQFF.

This clonotype was detected many times. The genes are TRBV28 and TRBJ2-2; 9 nucleotides agree with TRBD2. Germline V CDR1 and CDR2: MDHEN, SYDVKM. The CDR3 spans 16 residues. With 2 bases clipped from V and 5 bases from J, the junction kept 6 bases outside the gene matches. CDR3 DNA sequence: TGTGCCAGCAGTTTAATTAGCGGGAGTATGACCGGGGAGCTGTTTTTT. It translates to CASSLISGSMTGELFF.

This clonotype was detected ten times or more. The chain uses TRBV15 and TRBJ1-2; tentative D call: TRBD1 (5 bases). CDR1 is LNHNV, CDR2 YYDKDF, per germline (reference sequence). V lost 0 bases and J lost 1, with 12 bases in between. This CDR3 spans 16 amino acids. In DNA, the CDR3 is TGTGCCACCAGCAGAGATTTCCGGACATATAACTATGGCTACACCTTC. Encoded protein: CATSRDFRTYNYGYTF.

This clonotype was counted many times. V gene TRBV5-1 combines with J gene TRBJ2-3; D is ambiguous. The CDR3 length is 13 residues. V gave up 2 bases and J gave up 4 bases, with 8 bases separating them. Germline CDR1 is SGHRS and CDR2 is YFSETQ. The CDR3 DNA reads as TGCGCCAGCAGCTTCGAACAGTCAGATACGCAGTATTTT. It yields the protein CASSFEQSDTQYF. Combining the CDR3 with reference TRBV5-1 and TRBJ2-3 gives the whole variable domain KAGVTQTPRYLIKTRGQQVTLSCSPISGHRSVSWYQQTPGQGLQFLFEYFSETQRNKGNFPGRFSGRQFSNSRSEMNVSTLELGDSALYLCASSFEQSDTQYFGPGTRLTVL.

The V gene is TRBV19, the J gene TRBJ1-5; possible D gene TRBD1, 5 bases. The CDR3 spans 16 residues. Germline loops: CDR1 LNHDA, CDR2 SQIVND (reference sequence). V was pared by 1 base and J by 0 bases, with 10 bases between. CDR3 protein: CASSIGSGTSNQPQHF. CDR3 bases: TGTGCCAGTAGTATAGGTTCAGGGACTAGCAATCAGCCCCAGCATTTT.

This clonotype was observed at least ten times. The chain employs TRBV20-1 and TRBJ2-2; 11 positions agree with TRBD2. V lost 6 bases and J lost 5; bases outside the gene matches: 5. The CDR3 extends over 14 amino acids. Germline values: CDR1 DFQATT, CDR2 SNEGSKA (reference sequence). The CDR3 protein is CSAPGTSGTGELFF. For the CDR3, the DNA is TGCAGTGCACCTGGGACTAGCGGAACCGGGGAGCTGTTTTTT.

A single count supports this clonotype. The chain combines TRBV28 with TRBJ2-1; 8 nucleotides align to TRBD2. Trimming cost V 6 bases and J 1 base; bases outside gene matches: 11. Germline lookup yields CDR1 MDHEN and CDR2 SYDVKM. The CDR3 is 17 residues long. The CDR3 spells CASRESGGMGSYNEQFF. The DNA for the CDR3 is TGTGCCAGCAGAGAATCGGGGGGGATGGGATCCTACAATGAGCAGTTCTTC.

This clonotype was recorded many times. V gene TRBV2 combines with J gene TRBJ2-5; TRBD2 agrees at 11 bases. Per the germline V gene, CDR1 is SNHLY and CDR2 is FYNNEI. J lost 0 bases, V lost 4 bases, and 1 base had no gene match. The CDR3 has 15 amino acids. The CDR3 spells CASSGLAGNQETQYF. DNA for the CDR3: TGTGCCAGCAGTGGACTAGCGGGGAACCAAGAGACCCAGTACTTC. Based on the CDR3 plus reference TRBV2 and TRBJ2-5, the full variable domain is EPEVTQTPSHQVTQMGQEVILRCVPISNHLYFYWYRQILGQKVEFLVSFYNNEISEKSEIFDDQFSVERPDGSNFTLKIRSTKLEDSAMYFCASSGLAGNQETQYFGPGTRLLVL.

The chain couples TRBV5-1 to TRBJ2-7; TRBD2 might be the D (6 bases). Trimming cost V 1 base and J 5 bases, with 13 bases left between them. The CDR3 totals 14 residues. Germline V CDR1 and CDR2: SGHRS, YFSETQ. The CDR3 coding sequence is TGCGCCAGCAGCTTGCGAGCTAGCGTCCACGAGCAGTACTTC. This gives the protein CASSLRASVHEQYF.

This clonotype was observed many times. The chain couples TRBV7-9 to TRBJ2-3; 9 positions match TRBD1. This CDR3 has 15 residues. Germline V CDR1 and CDR2: SEHNR, FQNEAQ (reference sequence). V shed 10 bases, J shed 2 bases, and the junction held 10 bases outside the gene matches. The CDR3 is CATRLGTGSTDTQYF. The CDR3 coding sequence is TGTGCCACCCGCCTCGGGACAGGGTCCACAGATACGCAGTATTTT.

The chain joins TRBV20-1 to TRBJ2-3; 11 bases are a match to TRBD2. The CDR3 has 15 residues. V gave up 3 bases and J gave up 4 bases; unmatched junction bases: 6. Germline V CDR1 and CDR2: DFQATT, SNEGSKA (reference sequence). The CDR3 reads CSASTLAGGPDTQYF. The CDR3 nucleotides are TGCAGTGCTAGTACCCTAGCGGGAGGCCCAGATACGCAGTATTTT.

CDR3 amino acids: CSASLPGLTVEAFF. The CDR3, as DNA: TGCAGTGCTAGTCTACCGGGACTCACTGTAGAAGCTTTCTTT. The chain recombines TRBV20-1 with TRBJ1-1, with a possible D match to TRBD1 (5 bases). Per the germline V gene, CDR1 is DFQATT and CDR2 is SNEGSKA (reference sequence). V lost 3 bases and J 8 bases, leaving 19 bases between the germline ends. The CDR3 covers 14 residues.

This clonotype was detected only a few times. The chain is built from TRBV6-5 and TRBJ2-3; no definite D call. Looked up from germline, CDR1 is MNHEY and CDR2 is SVGAGI. This CDR3 comprises 14 residues. The V and J ends lost 0 bases and 4 bases respectively, with 8 bases between them. The CDR3 spells CASSYSSRPDTQYF. As DNA, the CDR3 is TGTGCCAGCAGTTACTCTTCCAGGCCAGATACGCAGTATTTT.

This clonotype was observed at least ten times. V is TRBV3-1 and J is TRBJ2-1; D is ambiguous. The CDR3 is 16 amino acids. The germline V gene encodes CDR1 LGHDT and CDR2 YNNKEL (reference sequence). Trimming removed 0 bases from V and 0 bases from J, with 9 bases in between. CDR3 in amino acids: CASSQEWLPSYNEQFF. The CDR3, as DNA: TGTGCCAGCAGCCAAGAGTGGCTCCCCTCCTACAATGAGCAGTTCTTC.

This clonotype was detected ten times or more. The chain uses TRBV7-8 and TRBJ1-2; 7 bases agree with TRBD1. The germline gives CDR1 SGHVS, CDR2 FQNEAQ. The V segment lost 5 bases and the J segment 5 bases; nucleotides outside the gene matches: 14. This CDR3 contains 16 residues. CDR3 residues: CASSPRLLKTGYGYTF. CDR3 coding DNA: TGTGCCAGCAGCCCTCGCCTACTAAAGACAGGGTATGGCTACACCTTC.

This clonotype has ten or more counts. This chain uses TRBV10-3 with TRBJ2-7, with 7 positions matching TRBD2. Germline V gene lookup returns CDR1 ENHRY and CDR2 SYGVKD. V shed 5 bases, J shed 3 bases, and the junction held 7 bases outside the gene matches. The length of the CDR3 is 14 residues. The CDR3 region has the DNA TGTGCCATCAGTCCGGGACTACGAAACTACGAGCAGTACTTC. Amino acid sequence: CAISPGLRNYEQYF.